This TCR beta chain emerged from a study of graft-versus-host responses after intestinal transplantation. Study in general: Induction using anti-thymocyte globulin, followed by tacrolimus and steroids for around 3 years, was given to all recipients.

TCRdb keeps only in-frame clones here, not all; method: immunoSEQ multiplex PCR. The sample consists of some 70,000 clones, more than 90% of them appearing once. Worth noting for this clone: Its target is not known.

Study-wide results and limits: Maximum circulating GvH clone levels tracked with early post-transplant HvG decreases. The recipient marrow held GvH clones, and some of them showed up first in ileum or blood.

Germline CDR1 SNHLY, CDR2 FYNNEI. V was cut by 6 bases and J by 0 bases, with 12 bases left in between. This CDR3 comprises 14 residues. The chain uses TRBV2 and TRBJ2-7; D is perhaps TRBD1 or TRBD2 (5 bases each). The sample here was bone marrow, taken approximately 100 weeks after intestinal transplantation. The sequence was collected from a human patient who received an intestinal transplant, so some T cells may come from the graft donor. The CDR3 DNA sequence: TGTGCCAGCAGGGTTACTGGGGGCTCCTACGAGCAGTACTTC. Translated: CASRVTGGSYEQYF.